The subject of this entry is one TCR beta chain. The antigen is not known. A much bigger clone sits one base away, suggesting this may be a read error. Authors of the study amplified TCR beta CDR3 regions from RNA transcripts. HTBI primers were used for first-round RT-PCR of the TCR CDR3. TCRdb redid the calling of the multiplex PCR reads with MiXCR, one entry per CDR3 protein. The sample lists about 360,000 distinct CDR3 sequences; approximately 20% were seen once. The data were obtained in a study of T cells in Graves' hyperthyroidism and ophthalmopathy. General observations from the study: Through a model of 13 V-J features, ophthalmopathy was separated from stable hyperthyroidism.

Those with hyperthyroidism were 18 to 65 years old, newly diagnosed, and ill for under 2 months. Lactation, pregnancy, other autoimmune disease or uncontrolled infection excluded patients. Orbital computed tomography, thyroid ultrasound, serum thyroxine and TRAb, and clinical symptoms together informed the diagnoses. Sequencing was carried out using blood. This TCR came from a woman under 30 with Graves' hyperthyroidism.

The CDR3: CSARLPMGQNLQYF. The CDR3 DNA sequence: TGCAGTGCTAGACTCCCAATGGGACAGAACCTTCAGTACTTC. This chain connects TRBV20-1 to TRBJ2-4, with 7 bases matching TRBD1. Germline V gene data show CDR1 as DFQATT and CDR2 as SNEGSKA (reference sequence). The CDR3 contains 14 residues. V shed 2 bases and J 11 bases; nucleotides not matched to a gene: 12.